This TCR beta chain is from a study of blood T cell repertoires in COVID-19. Study at large: Sites across the United States, Italy and Spain contributed samples from acute and convalescent COVID-19.

The junction had 9 bases not matched to a gene; V was cut back by 4 bases and J by 2 bases. The CDR3 is made up of 16 amino acids. Germline V gives CDR1 MNHEY, CDR2 SVGAGI. The authors' processing: Amplification with reference gene primers provided the estimates of nucleated cell counts. Clones were sequenced by immunoSEQ multiplex PCR, and TCRdb holds only the in-frame ones, with some missing. The DNA gave D and trimming, while V, J and clone size come from that table. In the table there are hundreds of thousands of clones, about nine tenths of which are singletons. Followed over time, Seattle patients had been enrolled while infection was active.

V is TRBV6-5 and J is TRBJ2-3; 7 bases align to TRBD2. The receptor's source is a woman younger than 45 with COVID-19, enrolled during active disease. Sequencing was done on a sample of peripheral blood. CDR3 sequence reads: CASSFGTNLYTDTQYF. CDR3 nucleotide sequence: TGTGCCAGCAGTTTCGGGACTAACTTGTACACAGATACGCAGTATTTT.